Sequencing of this T cell receptor (beta chain) was carried out in a study of T cell responses to AZD1222 COVID-19 vaccine. Study at large: Doses given second, at about 4 or about 12 weeks, were pooled. Study-level findings and limits: Regions 160-218 and 743-854 held dominance among vaccine-associated CD4 TCRs, which spanned spike. Baseline seropositivity occurred in only a handful of AZD1222 recipients. Clonal diversity may have been underestimated in mostly white British donors.

To note about this clone: The target antigen is unknown.

From germline, CDR1 is SGHDT and CDR2 YYEEEE. The CDR3 loop spans 16 amino acids. The V and J ends lost 2 bases and 2 bases respectively, with 15 bases between them. Sequencing was performed with immunoSEQ multiplex PCR; in TCRdb, only in-frame clones are kept and a portion is missing. The sample carries over 100,000 clones, about nine tenths recorded once. The V and J genes are TRBV5-6 and TRBJ2-3; D perhaps matches TRBD2 (6 bases). The sequenced sample was peripheral blood, obtained on day 0 of AZD1222 vaccination. This clonotype originated in an adult in good health. The CDR3: CASSLLSAGDTDTQYF. The CDR3 nucleotides are TGTGCCAGCAGCTTATTATCAGCGGGTGACACAGATACGCAGTATTTT.